This entry describes one T cell receptor beta chain. The data were obtained in a study of blood T cell repertoires in COVID-19. On the study more broadly: Some COVID-19 samples were acute and others convalescent; all came from the United States, Italy and Spain. T cells, B-cell-depleted T cells, or PBMCs provided the cDNA or gDNA that served as material.

Per the study methods: Nucleated cell counts were estimated from reference gene primer amplification. Measured with immunoSEQ multiplex PCR; TCRdb has only the in-frame clones, and not every one. The V and J calls and clone size were taken over from that table, and D and trimming were inferred from the DNA. The table shows about 150,000 clones, with roughly 90% occurring only once. Germline V CDR1 and CDR2: SGHVS, FQNEAQ. This CDR3 has 21 amino acids. After removal of 5 bases from V and 1 base from J, the junction contained 21 bases not matched to a gene. V gene TRBV7-8 combines with J gene TRBJ1-5, with 9 nucleotides matching TRBD1. This TCR came from a woman in her sixties or seventies with active or convalescent COVID-19. Specimen: peripheral blood. CDR3 sequence: CASSVRSFRDRVTVSNQPQHF. DNA of the CDR3: TGTGCCAGCAGCGTAAGGAGCTTCCGGGACAGGGTTACTGTGAGCAATCAGCCCCAGCATTTT. The full variable domain, completed using reference TRBV7-8 and TRBJ1-5, is GAGVSQSPRYKVAKRGQDVALRCDPISGHVSLFWYQQALGQGPEFLTYFQNEAQLDKSGLPSDRFFAERPEGSVSTLKIQRTQQEDSAVYLCASSVRSFRDRVTVSNQPQHFGDGTRLSIL.